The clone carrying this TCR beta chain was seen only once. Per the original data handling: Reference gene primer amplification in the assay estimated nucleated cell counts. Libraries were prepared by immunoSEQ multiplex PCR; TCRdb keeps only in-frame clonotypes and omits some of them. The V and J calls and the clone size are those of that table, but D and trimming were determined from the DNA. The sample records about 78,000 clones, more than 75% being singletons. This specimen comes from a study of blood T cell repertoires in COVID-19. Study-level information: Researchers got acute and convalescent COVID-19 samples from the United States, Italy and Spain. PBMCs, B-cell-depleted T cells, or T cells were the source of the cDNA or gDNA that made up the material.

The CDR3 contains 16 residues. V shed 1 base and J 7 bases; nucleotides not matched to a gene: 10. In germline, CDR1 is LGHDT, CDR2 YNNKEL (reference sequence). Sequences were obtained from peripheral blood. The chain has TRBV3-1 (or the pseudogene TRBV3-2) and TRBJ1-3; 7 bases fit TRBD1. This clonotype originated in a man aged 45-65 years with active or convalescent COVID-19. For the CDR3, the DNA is TGTGCCAGCAGCCAAGGGTCAGGGGGAGTAGGGAACACCATATATTTT. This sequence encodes CASSQGSGGVGNTIYF.